The sample holds a few counts of the clone carrying this T cell receptor (beta chain). What it binds is not known. Treatment specified: roughly 11-day PBMC culture with coronavirus spike peptide pools or control peptides (ViraFEST assay). The Oncomine TCR Beta short-read assay was applied to DNA of cultured CD4+ T cells. Investigators isolated genomic DNA from cultured CD4+ T cells. TCRdb fed the PCR reads into MiXCR, producing one record per CDR3 protein. Of about 18,000 distinct CDR3 sequences listed, more than 50% are singletons. The data originate from a study of vaccination and CD4 T cells after COVID-19. The CDR3 sequence is 15 residues long. Trimming pared 0 bases from V and 4 bases from J, leaving 12 bases between. Germline V gives CDR1 LNHNV, CDR2 YYDKDF (reference sequence).

This material consisted of CD4+ T cells from blood, cultured in vitro, taken before SARS-CoV-2 vaccination. The rearrangement uses TRBV15 and TRBJ1-1, with D possibly being TRBD1 (5 bases). The TCR originated in a human donor who had recovered from COVID-19. CDR3 coding DNA: TGTGCCACCAGCAGAGAGGGGACCCGGGGCACTGAAGCTTTCTTT. The encoded protein is CATSREGTRGTEAFF.